This T cell receptor beta chain was obtained from a study of cytotoxic CD8 clonotypes in ibrutinib-treated CLL. Study-wide context: Responses: some 25 partial, 2 complete; after median roughly 68 months, around 14 stayed remitted, around twelve progressed. Productive templates per sample averaged 255,043; productive rearrangements, some 99,000. Study results and caveats: Increased clonality at ibrutinib response gave way to a return toward baseline at progression.

The intended depth for sequencing was 1 in 200,000 to 1 in 1 million T cells. Here immunoSEQ multiplex PCR was the method, and the copy in TCRdb shows in-frame clones only, minus some. The sample comprises approximately 320,000 clones, 67% of which are singletons, and 5% to 6.5% rests with the top ten. V trimming: 6 bases; J trimming: 0 bases; junction bases outside the gene matches: 11. CDR1 MDHEN and CDR2 SYDVKM come from the germline V gene. The CDR3 is 16 residues long. As concerns this clone: What it binds is unknown.

Material: PBMCs, obtained after 36 months of ibrutinib treatment. The rearrangement uses TRBV28 and TRBJ2-7; TRBD2 matches at 7 bases. This TCR was recovered from a human donor with chronic lymphocytic leukemia. CDR3: CASRGGAGLRSYEQYF. CDR3 DNA: TGTGCCAGCAGGGGGGGAGCGGGATTACGCTCCTACGAGCAGTACTTC.